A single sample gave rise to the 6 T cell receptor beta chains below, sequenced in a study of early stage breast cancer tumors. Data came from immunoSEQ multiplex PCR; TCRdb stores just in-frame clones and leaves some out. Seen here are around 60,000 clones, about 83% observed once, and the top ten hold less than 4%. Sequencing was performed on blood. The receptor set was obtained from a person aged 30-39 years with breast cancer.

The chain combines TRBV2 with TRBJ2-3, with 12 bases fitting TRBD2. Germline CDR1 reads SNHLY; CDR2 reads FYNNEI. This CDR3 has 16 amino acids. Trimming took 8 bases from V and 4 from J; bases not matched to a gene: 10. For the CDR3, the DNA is TGTGCCAGCCAAATGGGACTAGCGGGCCAACCAGATACGCAGTATTTT. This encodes CASQMGLAGQPDTQYF.

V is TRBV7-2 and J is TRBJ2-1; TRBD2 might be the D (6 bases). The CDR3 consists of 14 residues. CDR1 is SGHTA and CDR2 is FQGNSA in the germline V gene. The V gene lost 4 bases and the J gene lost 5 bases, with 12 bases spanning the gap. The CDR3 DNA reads TGTGCCAGCAGCTCCCGGACTACCCACAATGAGCAGTTCTTC. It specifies CASSSRTTHNEQFF.

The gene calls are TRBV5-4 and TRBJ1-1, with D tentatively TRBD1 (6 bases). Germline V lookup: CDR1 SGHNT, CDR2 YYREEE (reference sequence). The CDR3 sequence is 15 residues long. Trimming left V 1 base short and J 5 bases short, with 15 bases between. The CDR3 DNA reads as TGTGCCAGCAGCTTGATCGGACAGCGAAGGACTGAAGCTTTCTTT. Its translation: CASSLIGQRRTEAFF.

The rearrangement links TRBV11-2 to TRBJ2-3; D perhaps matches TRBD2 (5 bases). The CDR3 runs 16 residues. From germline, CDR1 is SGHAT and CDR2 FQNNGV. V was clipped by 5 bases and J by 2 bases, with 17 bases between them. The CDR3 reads CASSPLTRRTTDTQYF. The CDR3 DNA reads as TGTGCCAGCAGCCCCCTGACCCGGAGGACCACAGATACGCAGTATTTT.

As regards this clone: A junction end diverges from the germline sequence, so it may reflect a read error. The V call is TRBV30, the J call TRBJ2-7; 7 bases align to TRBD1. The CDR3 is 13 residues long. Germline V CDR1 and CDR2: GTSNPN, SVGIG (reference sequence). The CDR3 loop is CAGRDRVPTKQYF. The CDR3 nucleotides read TGTGCCGGGAGAGACAGGGTCCCTACGAAGCAGTACTTC.

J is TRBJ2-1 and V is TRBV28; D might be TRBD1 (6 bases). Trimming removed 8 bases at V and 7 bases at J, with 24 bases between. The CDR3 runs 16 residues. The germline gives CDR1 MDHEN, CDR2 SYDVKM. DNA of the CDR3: TGTGCCAGCGGATTAATGTCGGACCCAGGGGCGAATGAGCAGTTCTTC. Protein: CASGLMSDPGANEQFF.